This T cell receptor beta chain stems from a study of blood T cells in healthy people across ages. Study background: About one barcoded beta molecule per two T cells was captured by template switching.

Study findings and constraints: No one knew whether donors had CMV, which possibly confounded expanded clonotype changes.

This clonotype was counted a few times. Its antigen is as yet unknown. This may be a read error, as it is one base from a much larger clone. Germline CDR1 ENHRY, CDR2 SYGVKD. The germline V and J ends were trimmed by 6 bases and 8 bases, with 16 bases remaining between them. There are 13 residues in the CDR3. The use of a sample-barcoded 5' primer and a J-beta primer mix characterized a second PCR of about 7 to 12 cycles. TCRdb re-derived calls from the 5' RACE reads in MiXCR, one entry per CDR3 protein. The sample records approximately 700,000 distinct CDR3 sequences, roughly 32% being singletons. Collection of 7.5 to 10 milliliters of peripheral blood was performed for each donor.

The sample was blood. This chain joins TRBV10-3 and TRBJ1-2; tentatively, D is TRBD1 (6 bases). The TCR originated in a woman aged 80 or over in good health. The CDR3 coding sequence is TGTGCCATCAGCGGACCGTCCGGGGGCGGCTACACCTTC. Translating gives CAISGPSGGGYTF.